This T cell receptor beta chain was retrieved from a study of blood T cell repertoires in COVID-19. The germline CDR1 and CDR2 sequences are LGHDT and YNNKEL (reference sequence). The ends were cut back, 7 bases at V and 4 bases at J, with 11 bases in the middle. The CDR3 spans 13 residues. Clones were sequenced by immunoSEQ multiplex PCR, and TCRdb holds only the in-frame ones, with some missing. This sample yields hundreds of thousands of clones, of which around nine tenths are seen a single time; around 9.3% belongs to the top ten. Living in about two dozen US areas, the participants were between about 18 and 95 years of age. Cohort 3 donors were reported recovered after two negative PCRs, clearance, or symptom resolution.

The sample was PBMCs or T cells enriched from blood (not recorded which). The V gene is TRBV3-1 (or the pseudogene TRBV3-2), the J gene TRBJ2-1, with a weak D call TRBD2 (7 bases). The receptor's source is a woman aged 45-65 years who had recovered from COVID-19. CDR3 coding DNA: TGTGCCAGCATGGGGGGGGCGTACAATGAGCAGTTCTTC. It specifies CASMGGAYNEQFF.